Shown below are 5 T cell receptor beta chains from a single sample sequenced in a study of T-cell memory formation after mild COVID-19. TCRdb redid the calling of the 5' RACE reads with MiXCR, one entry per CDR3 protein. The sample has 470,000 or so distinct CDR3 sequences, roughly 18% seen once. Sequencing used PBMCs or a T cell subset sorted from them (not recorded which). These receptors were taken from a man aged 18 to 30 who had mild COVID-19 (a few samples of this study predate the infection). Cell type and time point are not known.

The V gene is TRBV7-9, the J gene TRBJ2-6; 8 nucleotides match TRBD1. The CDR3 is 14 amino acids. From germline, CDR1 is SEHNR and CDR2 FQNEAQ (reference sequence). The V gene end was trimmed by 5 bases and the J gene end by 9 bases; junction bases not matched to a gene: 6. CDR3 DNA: TGTGCCAGCAGCGATCGGACAGGGTTCAACGTCCTGACTTTC. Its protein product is CASSDRTGFNVLTF. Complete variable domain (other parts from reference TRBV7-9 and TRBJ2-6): DTGVSQNPRHKITKRGQNVTFRCDPISEHNRLYWYRQTLGQGPEFLTYFQNEAQLEKSRLLSDRFSAERPKGSFSTLEIQRTEQGDSAMYLCASSDRTGFNVLTFGAGSRLTVL.

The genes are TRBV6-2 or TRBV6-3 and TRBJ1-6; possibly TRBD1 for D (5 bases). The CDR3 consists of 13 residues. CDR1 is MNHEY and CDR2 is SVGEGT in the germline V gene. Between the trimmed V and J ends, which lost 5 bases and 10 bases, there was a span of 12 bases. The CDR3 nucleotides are TGTGCCAGCAGTGGGGGTGTCTCATCACCCCTCCACTTT. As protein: CASSGGVSSPLHF.

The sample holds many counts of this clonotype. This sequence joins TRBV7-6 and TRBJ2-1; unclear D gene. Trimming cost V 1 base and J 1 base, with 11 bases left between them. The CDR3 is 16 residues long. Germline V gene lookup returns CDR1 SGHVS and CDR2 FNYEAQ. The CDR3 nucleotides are TGTGCCAGCAGCTTAGATCTGGGTATTTCCTACAATGAGCAGTTCTTC. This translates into CASSLDLGISYNEQFF.

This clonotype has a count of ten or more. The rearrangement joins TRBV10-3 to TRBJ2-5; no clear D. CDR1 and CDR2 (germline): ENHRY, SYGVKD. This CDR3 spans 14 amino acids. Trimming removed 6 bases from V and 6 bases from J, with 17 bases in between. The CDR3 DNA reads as TGTGCCATCAGCAGAGATATAGGAACTCAGACCCAGTACTTC. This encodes CAISRDIGTQTQYF.

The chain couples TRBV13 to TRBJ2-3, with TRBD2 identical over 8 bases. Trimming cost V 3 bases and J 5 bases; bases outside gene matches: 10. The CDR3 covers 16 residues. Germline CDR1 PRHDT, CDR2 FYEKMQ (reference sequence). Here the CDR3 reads CASSLMRGAVRDTQYF. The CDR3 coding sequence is TGTGCCAGCAGCTTGATGCGGGGGGCGGTTCGAGATACGCAGTATTTT.